This TCR beta chain is from a study of blood T cell repertoires in COVID-19. In its sample, this clone was seen a few times. CDR3 length equals 17 residues. The assay was immunoSEQ multiplex PCR, and TCRdb's table has in-frame clones only and misses some. This table has fewer than 200,000 clones, roughly four fifths appearing once. The chain joins TRBV21-1 to TRBJ1-4. TRBV21-1 is given as a pseudogene. The sequencing input was peripheral blood. The sequence derives from a woman aged 80 or older with COVID-19, enrolled during active disease. The CDR3 protein is CASSEVTEGATNEKLFF. The CDR3 region has the DNA TGTGCCAGCAGCGAAGTGACTGAAGGTGCAACTAATGAAAAACTGTTTTTT.